The clone carrying this T cell receptor beta chain was seen ten or more times. The CDR3 is 16 residues long. The germline V and J ends were trimmed by 6 bases and 1 base, with 18 bases remaining between them. CDR1 is KGHSH and CDR2 is LQKENI in the germline V gene. This specimen belongs to a study of T cells in Graves' hyperthyroidism and ophthalmopathy. Amplified TCR beta CDR3 regions came from RNA transcripts. Primed by the HTBI set, a first-round RT-PCR was run on the TCR CDR3. TCRdb called the multiplex PCR reads again in MiXCR, with one record for every CDR3 protein. Of 690,000 or so distinct CDR3 sequences listed, around 20% are singletons.

The receptor was isolated from a woman aged 45-65 years with Graves' hyperthyroidism that later progressed to Graves' ophthalmopathy. Sequencing used blood. The chain carries TRBV18 and TRBJ1-2; D unclear. CDR3: CASSYQSGIHNYGYTF. The DNA for the CDR3 is TGTGCCAGCTCTTACCAGTCGGGGATTCATAACTATGGCTACACCTTC. Complete variable domain (other parts from reference TRBV18 and TRBJ1-2): NAGVMQNPRHLVRRRGQEARLRCSPMKGHSHVYWYRQLPEEGLKFMVYLQKENIIDESGMPKERFSAEFPKEGPSILRIQQVVRGDSAAYFCASSYQSGIHNYGYTFGSGTRLTVV.